The 19 T cell receptor beta chains below were found in one sample sequenced in a study of T cells expressing NK-cell markers. No DNA is given; TCRdb re-called the 5' RACE reads and lists each CDR3 protein once. This repertoire comprises 400,000 or so distinct CDR3 sequences; its ten largest clones make up roughly 10%. The source material was blood T cells: a sorted CD56 or NKG2C T cell subset, CD4+ or CD8+ T cells, or bulk PBMC T cells (not recorded which). These receptors all stem from a woman aged 45-60 years in good health.

The V and J genes are TRBV27 and TRBJ2-2; TCRdb indicates TRBD2, and absent DNA this call remains unverified. This CDR3 region has 16 residues. Germline CDR1 reads MNHEY; CDR2 reads SMNVEV (reference sequence). This CDR3 reads CASSPARLRETGELFF.

CDR3 region: CASSYYPTGSYNEQFF. The rearrangement joins TRBV6-8 to TRBJ2-1; with no DNA, the TCRdb D assignment of TRBD2 cannot be verified. From germline, CDR1 is MNHGY and CDR2 SAAAGT. This CDR3 region has 16 residues.

The CDR3: CAISDGTSGAYNEQFF. The V gene is TRBV10-3, the J gene TRBJ2-1; TCRdb outputs TRBD2, but without DNA this stays unchecked. CDR1 and CDR2 (germline): ENHRY, SYGVKD. CDR3 length: 16 residues.

The chain joins TRBV12-3 or TRBV12-4 to TRBJ2-5; TCRdb returns TRBD2, unconfirmable since there is no DNA. The CDR3 contains 14 residues. CDR3 amino acids: CASSPTSGKETQYF.

V is TRBV14 and J is TRBJ1-2; TCRdb picks TRBD1, but there is no DNA to check that call. Germline CDR1 SGHDN, CDR2 FVKESK. The CDR3 length is 17 residues. The chain's CDR3 is CASSQGTGGLLGYGYTF.

The genes are TRBV5-1 and TRBJ2-5; TCRdb gives TRBD1 as the D gene, but with no DNA this cannot be confirmed. CDR1 SGHRS and CDR2 YFSETQ come from the germline V gene. This CDR3 contains 15 residues. This CDR3 is CASSETGHGVETQYF.

This CDR3 is CSASISGGTNYGYTF. The J gene is TRBJ1-2, the V gene TRBV20-1; the TCRdb call, TRBD1, lacks DNA for checking. CDR3 size: 15 residues. The germline gives CDR1 DFQATT, CDR2 SNEGSKA (reference sequence).

The J gene is TRBJ2-5, the V gene TRBV29-1; the TCRdb D gene call, TRBD1, has no DNA to confirm it. The CDR3 totals 15 residues. The germline V gene encodes CDR1 SQVTM and CDR2 ANQGSEA. The CDR3 region is CSVDFSRGFQETQYF. The full variable domain, its missing parts supplied by reference TRBV29-1 and TRBJ2-5, is SAVISQKPSRDICQRGTSLTIQCQVDSQVTMMFWYRQQPGQSLTLIATANQGSEATYESGFVIDKFPISRPNLTFSTLTVSNMSPEDSSIYLCSVDFSRGFQETQYFGPGTRLLVL.

This chain uses TRBV14 with TRBJ2-2; as DNA is missing, the TRBD2 call by TCRdb cannot be tested. Germline V gene data show CDR1 as SGHDN and CDR2 as FVKESK. The CDR3 sequence is 15 residues long. The CDR3 spells CASSREGGNTGELFF.

V and J are TRBV11-2 and TRBJ2-5; the TCRdb D gene call, TRBD2, has no DNA to confirm it. Germline lookup yields CDR1 SGHAT and CDR2 FQNNGV. CDR3 length: 14 amino acids. The chain's CDR3 is CASSPRDYLRPQYF. Combining the CDR3 with reference TRBV11-2 and TRBJ2-5 gives the whole variable domain EAGVAQSPRYKIIEKRQSVAFWCNPISGHATLYWYQQILGQGPKLLIQFQNNGVVDDSQLPKDRFSAERLKGVDSTLKIQPAKLEDSAVYLCASSPRDYLRPQYFGPGTRLLVL.

The chain carries TRBV12-3 or TRBV12-4 and TRBJ2-1; without DNA, the TCRdb call of TRBD2 cannot be checked. The CDR3 totals 16 residues. The CDR3 spells CASSLGGLADFVEQFF.

This chain connects TRBV12-3 or TRBV12-4 to TRBJ2-3. The CDR3 length is 13 residues. The CDR3 region is CASSLARSDTQYF.

The chain combines TRBV15 with TRBJ2-5; TCRdb returns TRBD1, unconfirmable since there is no DNA. CDR3 length equals 13 residues. Germline values: CDR1 LNHNV, CDR2 YYDKDF (reference sequence). This chain's CDR3 is CATKFYGAETQYF.

This chain joins TRBV24-1 and TRBJ2-1. Germline V gene lookup returns CDR1 KGHDR and CDR2 SFDVKD. This CDR3 region has 17 residues. CDR3 region: CATSEEKAGVTYNEQFF.

The rearrangement joins TRBV5-4 to TRBJ2-4; TCRdb gives TRBD1 as the D gene, but with no DNA this cannot be confirmed. The germline V gene has CDR1 SGHNT and CDR2 YYREEE (reference sequence). This CDR3 comprises 14 residues. CDR3 amino acids: CASSLMGTDKTQYF.

The CDR3 reads CASSDRDRGPGELFF. The chain uses TRBV6-5 and TRBJ2-2; without DNA, the TCRdb call of TRBD1 cannot be checked. Germline V gene data show CDR1 as MNHEY and CDR2 as SVGAGI. The CDR3 covers 15 residues.

The rearrangement uses TRBV27 and TRBJ2-2. Germline CDR1 is MNHEY and CDR2 is SMNVEV (reference sequence). This CDR3 spans 17 amino acids. This CDR3 is CASSLGRWNSNTGELFF.

The rearrangement links TRBV6-4 to TRBJ2-1. Germline CDR1 reads MRHNA; CDR2 reads SNTAGT. The CDR3 sequence is 13 residues long. CDR3 region: CASSEDAYNEQFF.

The V gene is TRBV7-6, the J gene TRBJ2-5; TCRdb's D call of TRBD1 is untestable without DNA. Germline CDR1 SGHVS, CDR2 FNYEAQ. The CDR3 has 15 residues. The CDR3 region is CASSFQGAFQETQYF. The entire variable domain, with the rest obtained from reference TRBV7-6 and TRBJ2-5, is as follows: GAGVSQSPRYKVTKRGQDVALRCDPISGHVSLYWYRQALGQGPEFLTYFNYEAQQDKSGLPNDRFSAERPEGSISTLTIQRTEQRDSAMYRCASSFQGAFQETQYFGPGTRLLVL.